Following are 20 T cell receptor beta chains from one sample sequenced in a study of T-cell memory formation after mild COVID-19. Using its own MiXCR run on the 5' RACE reads, TCRdb lists one record per CDR3 protein. Among approximately 300,000 distinct CDR3 sequences listed, about 15% were seen once. The sample consisted of PBMCs or a T cell subset sorted from them (not recorded which). The receptor source for this set is a man younger than 35 who had mild COVID-19 (a few samples of this study predate the infection). Cell type and time point are not known.

The V gene is TRBV4-1, the J gene TRBJ2-3; 9 bases are shared with TRBD1. Germline trimming cut 0 bases from V and 4 bases from J; bases unmatched to any gene: 2. The V gene's germline CDR1 is MGHRA and CDR2 YSYEKL. This CDR3 contains 15 residues. CDR3 DNA: TGCGCCAGCAGCCAAGAAACAGGGGGCGCAGATACGCAGTATTTT. This translates into CASSQETGGADTQYF.

To note about this clonotype: One end of the junction does not line up with germline, which may come from a read error. J is TRBJ2-1 and V is TRBV7-9; D is possibly TRBD1 (6 bases). This CDR3 spans 12 amino acids. Germline lookup yields CDR1 SEHNR and CDR2 FQNEAQ (reference sequence). The DNA for the CDR3 is TGTGCCAGCAGCTCCGGGACAAATGTGCAGTTCTTC. Its protein is CASSSGTNVQFF.

The CDR3 region is CAGGPSSYNSPLHF. CDR3 DNA: TGTGCCGGAGGCCCTAGCTCCTATAATTCACCCCTCCACTTT. The rearrangement joins TRBV24-1 to TRBJ1-6; D is unclear. With 12 bases removed from V and 0 bases from J, the gap between germline ends came to 11 bases. The germline V gene has CDR1 KGHDR and CDR2 SFDVKD. This CDR3 spans 14 amino acids.

V is TRBV15 and J is TRBJ1-2; possibly TRBD1 for D (5 bases). Germline values: CDR1 LNHNV, CDR2 YYDKDF (reference sequence). Between the trimmed V and J ends, which lost 3 bases and 3 bases, there was a span of 8 bases. There are 13 residues in the CDR3. The CDR3 loop reads CATSSRVYYGYTF. CDR3 in DNA: TGTGCCACCAGCAGCAGGGTTTACTATGGCTACACCTTC. The entire variable domain, with the rest obtained from reference TRBV15 and TRBJ1-2, is as follows: DAMVIQNPRYQVTQFGKPVTLSCSQTLNHNVMYWYQQKSSQAPKLLFHYYDKDFNNEADTPDNFQSRRPNTSFCFLDIRSPGLGDTAMYLCATSSRVYYGYTFGSGTRLTVV.

This clonotype was seen more than once but under ten times. The V and J genes are TRBV12-3 or TRBV12-4 and TRBJ1-1, with a weak D call TRBD1 (5 bases). V was cut by 5 bases and J by 1 base, with 17 bases left in between. The CDR3 has 16 residues. The CDR3 loop is CASSPRVGGSNTEAFF. DNA of the CDR3: TGTGCCAGCAGTCCCAGGGTCGGGGGGTCGAACACTGAAGCTTTCTTT.

The sample holds a few counts of this clonotype. The chain combines TRBV11-2 with TRBJ2-3; D perhaps matches TRBD1 (5 bases). This CDR3 has 16 residues. V was clipped by 0 bases and J by 2 bases, with 12 bases between them. Germline V CDR1 and CDR2: SGHAT, FQNNGV. The CDR3 here is CASSLDPLGATDTQYF. The CDR3 region has the DNA TGTGCCAGCAGCTTAGATCCGTTAGGGGCCACAGATACGCAGTATTTT.

V and J are TRBV5-1 and TRBJ2-1, with a tentative D call TRBD2 (5 bases). This CDR3 has 13 residues. V gave up 4 bases and J gave up 6 bases, with 11 bases separating them. Germline CDR1 SGHRS, CDR2 YFSETQ. CDR3 sequence: CASSPWESNEQFF. DNA for the CDR3: TGCGCCAGCAGCCCCTGGGAGTCCAATGAGCAGTTCTTC. The full variable domain, with the rest looked up from reference TRBV5-1 and TRBJ2-1, is KAGVTQTPRYLIKTRGQQVTLSCSPISGHRSVSWYQQTPGQGLQFLFEYFSETQRNKGNFPGRFSGRQFSNSRSEMNVSTLELGDSALYLCASSPWESNEQFFGPGTRLTVL.

The rearrangement joins TRBV18 to TRBJ2-3; tentative D call: TRBD2 (6 bases). Germline V lookup: CDR1 KGHSH, CDR2 LQKENI. The CDR3 length is 15 residues. The V and J ends lost 2 bases and 0 bases respectively, with 9 bases between them. CDR3 residues: CASSPVAGSTDTQYF. CDR3 in DNA: TGTGCCAGCTCACCAGTCGCGGGAAGCACAGATACGCAGTATTTT.

The CDR3 sequence is CASSLRLGGMYNEQFF. The CDR3 nucleotides read TGTGCCAGCAGTCTTCGACTAGGGGGGATGTACAATGAGCAGTTCTTC. The chain employs TRBV6-5 and TRBJ2-1; D is tentatively TRBD1 or TRBD2 (6 bases each). The germline gives CDR1 MNHEY, CDR2 SVGAGI. Trimming left V 5 bases short and J 4 bases short, with 18 bases between. This CDR3 has 16 amino acids.

V gene TRBV4-3 combines with J gene TRBJ2-3; possible D gene TRBD2, 5 bases. Trimming removed 0 bases from V and 2 bases from J, with 9 bases in between. Germline V CDR1 and CDR2: LGHNA, YSLEER. The CDR3 runs 15 residues. CDR3: CASSQEFGDTDTQYF. Written as DNA, the CDR3 is TGCGCCAGCAGCCAAGAGTTCGGGGACACAGATACGCAGTATTTT.

This chain joins TRBV28 and TRBJ1-1, with TRBD1 matching 7 bases. J lost 1 base, V lost 1 base, and 6 bases had no gene match. CDR1 is MDHEN and CDR2 is SYDVKM in the germline V gene. The CDR3 runs to 16 residues. In DNA, the CDR3 is TGTGCCAGCAGTTTATTGAACCGGGACAGGAACACTGAAGCTTTCTTT. It encodes CASSLLNRDRNTEAFF.

The chain recombines TRBV18 with TRBJ1-2; 9 bases are shared with TRBD1. With V trimmed by 2 bases and J by 3 bases, 7 bases remained unmatched. Germline V gene data show CDR1 as KGHSH and CDR2 as LQKENI. CDR3 size: 16 residues. The CDR3 DNA reads as TGTGCCAGCTCACCAACCGGGACAGGGAATGACTATGGCTACACCTTC. Translated: CASSPTGTGNDYGYTF.

This clonotype was found a few times. The rearrangement uses TRBV27 and TRBJ2-2; D is possibly TRBD2 (7 bases). Looked up from germline, CDR1 is MNHEY and CDR2 is SMNVEV (reference sequence). V was clipped by 7 bases and J by 7 bases, with 16 bases between them. The CDR3 extends over 14 amino acids. The CDR3 here is CASNVRGAGGELFF. In DNA, the CDR3 is TGTGCCAGCAATGTACGGGGGGCCGGCGGGGAGCTGTTTTTT.

This sequence joins TRBV5-1 and TRBJ1-1; 7 bases agree with TRBD1. The germline V gene has CDR1 SGHRS and CDR2 YFSETQ. The CDR3 is made up of 15 amino acids. Trimming took 0 bases from V and 4 from J; bases not matched to a gene: 6. This chain's CDR3 is CASSLGDRAGTEAFF. CDR3 DNA sequence: TGCGCCAGCAGCTTGGGCGACAGGGCGGGCACTGAAGCTTTCTTT.

This clonotype has more than one count but fewer than ten. This chain links TRBV7-2 with TRBJ1-5, with D hard to call. Trimming left V 3 bases short and J 5 bases short, with 11 bases between. The CDR3 loop spans 14 amino acids. CDR1 and CDR2 (germline): SGHTA, FQGNSA. The CDR3 loop reads CASSFDRGYQPQHF. The CDR3 coding sequence is TGTGCCAGCAGCTTTGATCGGGGTTATCAGCCCCAGCATTTT.

The chain employs TRBV27 and TRBJ2-7, with D possibly matching TRBD2 (6 bases). V was clipped by 5 bases and J by 0 bases, with 14 bases between them. The V gene's germline CDR1 is MNHEY and CDR2 SMNVEV (reference sequence). CDR3 size: 15 residues. CDR3 in DNA: TGTGCCAGCAGTCCCCTGGGGACTGACTCCTACGAGCAGTACTTC. It is translated as CASSPLGTDSYEQYF.

There are many counts of this clonotype. V is TRBV5-5 and J is TRBJ2-1; 10 nucleotides align to TRBD1. The ends lost 0 bases at V and 8 bases at J; junction bases unmatched: 5. CDR1 is SGHKS and CDR2 is YYEKEE in the germline V gene (reference sequence). The CDR3 length is 15 residues. The CDR3 nucleotides read TGTGCCAGCAGCTTGGCCGGGACAGGGGAGGATGAGCAGTTCTTC. This codes for CASSLAGTGEDEQFF.

The rearrangement joins TRBV11-2 to TRBJ1-4; D uncertain. Germline CDR1 reads SGHAT; CDR2 reads FQNNGV. Trimming stripped 5 bases from V and 8 bases from J, with 9 bases between. This CDR3 is built from 12 residues. CDR3 bases: TGTGCCAGCAGCCCGCGCCAGGAAAAACTGTTTTTT. It yields the protein CASSPRQEKLFF.

This clonotype was seen a handful of times. This may be a read error, as it is one base from a much larger clone. The V call is TRBV7-2, the J call TRBJ1-5; possible D gene TRBD1, 5 bases. This CDR3 spans 14 amino acids. CDR1 is SGHTA and CDR2 is FQGNSA in the germline V gene. CDR3 nucleotides: TGTCCCAGCAGCCACGGGGGGGAAAGTCAGCCCCAGCATTTT. Translation: CPSSHGGESQPQHF.

The chain is built from TRBV9 and TRBJ2-5, with a weak D call TRBD2 (5 bases). The CDR3 sequence is 16 residues long. Deletions cut 0 bases from V and 2 bases from J, with 14 bases between. Germline V lookup: CDR1 SGDLS, CDR2 YYNGEE. The CDR3 nucleotides read TGTGCCAGCAGCGTAGTTGGCCGCCGGGGTCAAGAGACCCAGTACTTC. Translation gives CASSVVGRRGQETQYF.